This TCR beta chain was retrieved from a study of shared clonotypes between healthy human individuals. Study-wide context: Each donor had three CD4 naive, three CD4 memory, two CD8 naive and one CD8 memory plate.

As to this clone: Its antigen remains unknown.

The method was immunoSEQ multiplex PCR; TCRdb's version includes in-frame clones alone and lacks a portion of them. This table holds more than 550,000 clones, around 90% found once. Deletions cut 1 base from V and 7 bases from J, with 15 bases between. The CDR3 contains 15 residues. Germline loops: CDR1 SGHKS, CDR2 YYEKEE (reference sequence). Study findings and constraints: It was anticipated that sequencing depth would influence how many clonotypes donors shared.

Naive CD8 cells lacked CD45RO and underwent positive selection for CCR7, leaving out terminally differentiated effector memory CD45RA+ cells. The chain joins TRBV5-5 to TRBJ1-3; D might be TRBD1 (5 bases). The sequence was obtained from a man younger than 45 in good health. The sequenced material came from naive CD8+ T cells sorted from blood. For the CDR3, the DNA is TGTGCCAGCAGCTTGAATCGGGGTGCAGGGAACACCATATATTTT. Translation: CASSLNRGAGNTIYF.